Here is one TCR beta chain with its context. The antigen it binds to is not known. The input lacks base qualities; no much larger clone sits a single base away. Each donor gave one peripheral blood draw, averaging approximately 0.11 L, which was collected into heparinised tubes. A BD FACSAria II and a panel including CD45RO, CCR7, CD25, CD127, CD95 and CD27 were used to sort naive, central memory, regulatory and stem cell-like memory CD4+ T cells. Purity was above 95% for every sorted population. PBMCs were separated immediately by Lymphoprep density gradient centrifugation and were stained directly, without being cultured. So that batch effects would be minimized, each experiment stained and sorted samples in pairs, pairing one healthy donor with one patient. This entry comes from a study of beta chain features in type 1 diabetes (dated by TCRdb to 2017 to 2018). Notes on the research overall: Patients and healthy donors did not differ in mean age, gender distribution, total cell number or subset yield. Regulatory and stem cell-like memory subsets were obtained from only 8 patients and about eight healthy donors, while naive and central memory subsets were obtained from all 28 donors. Across all samples, about 110 million sorted cells were examined, and cell number per subset correlated strongly with RNA yield. In the study, recently diagnosed type 1 diabetes patients and matched healthy donors were compared on the TCRB repertoires of their sorted circulating CD4+ T cell subsets. What the research found in general, with its limitations: Type 1 diabetes patients showed a moderate but significant shortening of TCRB CDR3 length in all four CD4+ subsets. Shorter templates might have been favored by PCR, but patient and control samples were amplified and corrected together, so both groups would have been affected equally by any skew. Naive, central memory and regulatory TCRB repertoires appeared more similar among patients than among healthy donors. Patients with type 1 diabetes made fewer insertions and deleted more nucleotides at VDJ recombination sites, implying thymic rearrangement abnormalities. Because cDNA was sequenced instead of genomic DNA, highly expressing activated cells could be over-represented, though the groups showed no difference in activation or CD3 levels. Because the HLA sub-analyses included only small numbers of individuals, any influence of HLA type on TCRB rearrangement was left unresolved.

Per the germline V gene, SGHAT is the CDR1 and FQNNGV is the CDR2. The CDR3 covers 16 residues, taking in both the cysteine and the phenylalanine. The entry retains the CDR3 DNA only, 48 bases that are in frame from base 1. The junction shows trimming of 5 bases on V and 0 bases on J, and the gene matches do not reach 7 bases of it. All of the isolated RNA was reverse transcribed with the High Capacity cDNA Reverse Transcription Kit, so expressed TCRB transcripts were sequenced. Deep immunoSEQ sequencing was performed on naive, central memory and regulatory T cell samples, with an average of roughly 3.5 million total reads per sample. After sorted cells were lysed in RLT buffer, RNA was extracted with DNase-treated RNeasy Micro or Mini kits, with the choice depending on cell number. To prevent cross-contamination, each cell subset was processed individually, whereas patient and healthy donor samples were processed jointly. The immunoSEQ multiplex PCR was used to amplify TCRB sequences from cDNA, yielding 87-bp fragments that span the CDR3 region. The amplicons were sequenced using the Illumina HiSeq platform. In the authors' own workflow: Synthetic template baselines were used to correct PCR bias computationally, reads within Hamming distance 2 were collapsed, and singletons that could not be merged were discarded. Reads were aligned against IMGT so that V, D and J genes, CDR3 length and insertions or deletions at six rearrangement sites could be assigned. Within each subset, clonotype counts were normalized to sorted cell number, and only after that were true diversity and Gini coefficients computed with the tcR R package. The overlap coefficient, calculated on TCRB nucleotide sequences, was used to quantify repertoire sharing. Out-of-frame TCRB sequences from naive cells were analyzed as a proxy for the pre-selection repertoire. As stored in TCRdb, this immuneACCESS dataset retains in-frame rearrangements with V and J assigned. A fraction of the clones does not appear; measured against another copy, unresolved V genes explain less than half of the discrepancy, and the remainder lacks a known reason. V and J calls plus clone size are reproduced from that table; the DNA served to infer D and trimming. Counted in this sample were roughly 300,000 clones; approximately 14% of them appeared once. Of the sample, less than 0.02% falls within the top ten clones.

The chain employs TRBV11-2 and TRBJ2-4, and TRBD1 matches 7 of the central bases. The clonotype originates from a man younger than 40 with type 1 diabetes. Sample: naive CD4+ T cells from blood. Interpreted using the paper, the cell subset or site label stands for: true naive CD4+ T cells. CDR3 reads: CASSPGQVLAKNIQYF. The bases read TGTGCCAGCAGCCCTGGACAGGTCCTAGCCAAAAACATTCAGTACTTC.